The present entry profiles one T cell receptor (beta chain) with its context. The antigen is undetermined. The CDR3 loop spans 15 amino acids. Germline V gene sequence: CDR1 SGDLS, CDR2 YYNGEE. The V gene end was trimmed by 4 bases and the J gene end by 7 bases; junction bases not matched to a gene: 9. The entry originates in a study of shared clonotypes between healthy human individuals. Study outcomes and limitations: The sole specimen, blood, was sampled, and tissue repertoires likely differ.

The healthy adult donors were HIV-negative and reported no recent acute infections or vaccinations. The assay ran at deep level. The protocol was immunoSEQ multiplex PCR, while the TCRdb copy is restricted to in-frame clones and leaves out a portion. The sample has around 500,000 clones; more than 75% are singletons. The receptor's source is a woman in her thirties or forties in good health. Some clones in this sample may be carry-over from other donors' samples. The chain couples TRBV9 to TRBJ2-2; 8 nucleotides align to TRBD2. The sample comprised PBMCs. In DNA form, the CDR3 reads TGTGCCAGCAGCCTAAGCGGGAGCCCCCGCGGGGAGCTGTTTTTT. This gives the protein CASSLSGSPRGELFF.